This is a list of T cell receptor beta chains from one sample in a study of CD8 T cells in Susac syndrome. Each CDR3 protein is one row after TCRdb ran MiXCR on the immunoSEQ multiplex PCR reads. The repertoire holds just over 300,000 distinct CDR3 sequences, about 92% seen once, with 0.065% in the top ten. Sequencing was performed on CD4+ T cells from PBMCs. The receptors stem from a human donor with multiple sclerosis. The CDR3 runs from the conserved cysteine through the conserved F or W. The order of the fields is J gene, clone size, V gene, D gene, CDR3 DNA, CDR3 protein. The D gene is left open where the match is weak. Clone size, where shown, is once, few, many, or a class for clones that have expanded.

>TRBJ2-2|.|TRBV12-3/TRBV12-4|TRBD2
TGTGCCAGCAGACCCCTAATGGCGGGAGTTGGCGGGGAGCTGTTTTTT
CASRPLMAGVGGELFF
>TRBJ1-5|.|TRBV12-3/TRBV12-4|.
TGTGCCAGCAGTTTCGGGTTTGTAGGAAACAATCAGCCCCAGCATTTT
CASSFGFVGNNQPQHF
>TRBJ2-7|.|TRBV4-1|TRBD2
TGCGCCAGCAGCCACACATCTAGCGGGCTAACCTACGAGCAGTACTTC
CASSHTSSGLTYEQYF
>TRBJ2-5|.|TRBV19|.
TGTGCCAGTAGTGCGCCCGGGAGAGGAAGCGAGACCCAGTACTTC
CASSAPGRGSETQYF
>TRBJ1-1|.|TRBV18|TRBD1
TGTGCCAGCTCAACCGGGACAGGGAGATTGGACACTGAAGCTTTCTTT
CASSTGTGRLDTEAFF
>TRBJ2-1|.|TRBV12-3/TRBV12-4|TRBD2
TGTGCCAGCAGTTTAGCCGAAATCCTAGCGGGAGAACACAATGAGCAGTTCTTC
CASSLAEILAGEHNEQFF
>TRBJ2-2|.|TRBV30|.
TGTGCCTGGAAATTCGAGAGCTACACCGGGGAGCTGTTTTTT
CAWKFESYTGELFF
>TRBJ1-2|.|TRBV6-1|.
TGTGCCAGCAGGACCGACATAGCTAACTATGGCTACACCTTC
CASRTDIANYGYTF
>TRBJ2-2|.|TRBV30|TRBD2
TGTGCCTGGAGTGCGGGGGGGGCTAACACCGGGGAGCTGTTTTTT
CAWSAGGANTGELFF
>TRBJ1-1|.|TRBV29-1|TRBD1
TGCAGCGTTGTGACACAGGGGGACACTGAAGCTTTCTTT
CSVVTQGDTEAFF
>TRBJ1-2|.|TRBV30|TRBD1
TGTGCCTGGAGTAGGACAGGGTCGTCAAGGTTCTATGGCTACACCTTC
CAWSRTGSSRFYGYTF
>TRBJ2-7|.|TRBV30|TRBD1
TGTGCCTGGAGCTTCGGGACAGGGAGCTCCTACGAGCAGTACTTC
CAWSFGTGSSYEQYF
>TRBJ2-1|.|TRBV7-2|.
TGTGCCAGCAGCTCGGCTCGTTACTCCTACAATGAGCAGTTCTTC
CASSSARYSYNEQFF
>TRBJ2-2|.|TRBV7-8|TRBD2
TGTGCCAGCAGCTTAGCACTAGCGGGGGGGCAAAACACCGGGGAGCTGTTTTTT
CASSLALAGGQNTGELFF
>TRBJ2-3|.|TRBV9|.
TGTGCCAGCAGCGTGGGGGACCCAAGGGATACGCAGTATTTT
CASSVGDPRDTQYF
>TRBJ2-1|.|TRBV4-2|TRBD2
TGTGCCAGCAGCCAAGAGGGGCCCGCTCTAGCGGGAGGGTACAATGAGCAGTTCTTC
CASSQEGPALAGGYNEQFF
>TRBJ1-6|.|TRBV6-5|.
TGTGCCAGCAGTTACTCAATTTTGACGGGGCGGCTTTCACCCCTCCACTTT
CASSYSILTGRLSPLHF
>TRBJ2-5|.|TRBV7-9|TRBD1
TGTGCCAGCAGCTCTGGGACAGGCGGTAAAGAGACCCAGTACTTC
CASSSGTGGKETQYF
>TRBJ2-5|.|TRBV6-1|.
TGTGCCAGCAGTGCATCACGGGGGCCCCAAGAGACCCAGTACTTC
CASSASRGPQETQYF
>TRBJ2-3|.|TRBV24-1|.
TGTGCCACCAGTGGTCTGGATAGAGATACGCAGTATTTT
CATSGLDRDTQYF
>TRBJ2-5|.|TRBV9|.
TGTGCCAGCAGCGTAGAGCCAGGGGAGGGTTCGACCCAGTACTTC
CASSVEPGEGSTQYF
>TRBJ2-1|.|TRBV30|.
TGTGCCTGGAGTGTTCGGGGGTATGAGCAGTTCTTC
CAWSVRGYEQFF
>TRBJ2-1|.|TRBV5-1|.
TGCGCCAGCAGCTTGGGAGATAGGGGGGAGATAAATGAGCAGTTCTTC
CASSLGDRGEINEQFF
>TRBJ2-3|.|TRBV6-1|.
TGTGCCAGCAGTGAACAAGGGGGGGGGCGCATGGCAGATACGCAGTATTTT
CASSEQGGGRMADTQYF
>TRBJ2-7|.|TRBV6-2/TRBV6-3|TRBD2
TGTGCCAGCACTTTCGGGGGGAACTCCTACGAGCAGTACTTC
CASTFGGNSYEQYF
>TRBJ2-5|.|TRBV19|.
.
CASSIRAREETQYF
>TRBJ2-3|.|TRBV5-1|TRBD2
TGCGCCAGCAGCTTGTTTGGACTAGCGGGCACAGATACGCAGTATTTT
CASSLFGLAGTDTQYF
>TRBJ2-3|.|TRBV5-1|.
TGCGCCAGCAGCTCGAATACAGGGTCAGATACGCAGTATTTT
CASSSNTGSDTQYF
>TRBJ2-1|.|TRBV9|TRBD2
TGTGCCAGCAGCGTAGGAAACGGGGAGCGGGGGGGAGAGCAGTTCTTC
CASSVGNGERGGEQFF
>TRBJ1-6|once|TRBV27|.
TGTGCCAGCAGTTTCTCCTATAATTCACCCCTCCACTTT
CASSFSYNSPLHF
>TRBJ2-7|.|TRBV29-1|TRBD1
TGCAGCGTTCAAGCCTCAGGGGGCGGGAACGAGCAGTACTTC
CSVQASGGGNEQYF
>TRBJ2-2|.|TRBV7-9|TRBD2
TGTGCCAGCAGCCGATTTAGCGGGAGGGCCACCGGGGAGCTGTTTTTT
CASSRFSGRATGELFF
>TRBJ1-2|.|TRBV3-1|.
TGTGCCAGCAGCCAAGAAGGAGACAGGCGATCTAACTATGGCTACACCTTC
CASSQEGDRRSNYGYTF
>TRBJ2-1|.|TRBV5-1|TRBD2
TGCGCCAGCAGCTTGGCCTCAGGACTAGCGGGGCGGGATGAGCAGTTCTTC
CASSLASGLAGRDEQFF
>TRBJ1-1|once|TRBV5-1|.
TGCGCCAGCAGCCAGGCGGGGACGGCTTACACTGAAGCTTTCTTT
CASSQAGTAYTEAFF